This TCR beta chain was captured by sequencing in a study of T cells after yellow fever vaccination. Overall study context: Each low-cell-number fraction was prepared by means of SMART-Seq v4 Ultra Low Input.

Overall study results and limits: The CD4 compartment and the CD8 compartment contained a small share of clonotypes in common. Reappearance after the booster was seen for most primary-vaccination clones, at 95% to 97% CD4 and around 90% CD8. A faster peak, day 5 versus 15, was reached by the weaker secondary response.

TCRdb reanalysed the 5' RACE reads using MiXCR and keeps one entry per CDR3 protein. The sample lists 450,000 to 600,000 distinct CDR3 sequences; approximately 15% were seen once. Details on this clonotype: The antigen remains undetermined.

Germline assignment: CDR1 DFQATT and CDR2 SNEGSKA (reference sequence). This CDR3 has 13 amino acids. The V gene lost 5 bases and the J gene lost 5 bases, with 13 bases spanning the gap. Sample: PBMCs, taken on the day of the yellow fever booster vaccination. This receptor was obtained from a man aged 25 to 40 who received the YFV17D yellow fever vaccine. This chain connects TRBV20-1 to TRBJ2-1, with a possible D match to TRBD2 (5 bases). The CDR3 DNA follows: TGCAGTGCTTGGGCCAGCGGCAACAATGAGCAGTTCTTC. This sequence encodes CSAWASGNNEQFF.